The rows below give T cell receptor beta chains drawn from one sample of a study of CD8+CD57+ T cells in acquired aplastic anemia. MiXCR was run by TCRdb on the reads, yielding one entry per CDR3 protein. This table holds more than 150,000 distinct CDR3 sequences, approximately 48% found once. Sequenced sample: sorted CD4+, CD8+, or CD8+CD57+ T cells (not recorded which) from PBMCs. These receptors came from a human donor with aplastic anemia. Each CDR3 is given with its conserved first and last residue. Each record gives: D gene, clone size, J gene, V gene, CDR3 protein, CDR3 DNA. A D gene is named only where the DNA matches it firmly. Part of the rows lack a size; the others show once, few, many or a class for expanded clones.

TRBD2 many TRBJ2-3 TRBV7-2 CASSLWGLAEQYF TGTGCCAGCAGCTTATGGGGACTAGCGGAGCAGTATTTT
. . TRBJ2-1 TRBV6-1 CASSPASISYNEQFF TGTGCCAGCAGTCCAGCTTCGATCTCCTACAATGAGCAGTTCTTC
TRBD1 . TRBJ2-5 TRBV7-8 CASRDRYQETQYF TGTGCCAGCAGGGACAGGTATCAAGAGACCCAGTACTTC
. once TRBJ2-7 TRBV20-1 CSASPIPDPPYEQYF TGCAGTGCTAGTCCTATCCCAGACCCGCCCTACGAGCAGTACTTC
TRBD2 once TRBJ2-1 TRBV2 CASSEDQFTSGVSYEQFF TGTGCCAGCAGTGAAGATCAGTTCACTAGCGGGGTAAGCTATGAGCAGTTCTTC
TRBD2 many TRBJ2-7 TRBV20-1 CSARRLAGNEQYF TGCAGTGCTAGAAGACTAGCGGGAAACGAGCAGTACTTC
. many TRBJ1-2 TRBV2 CASRNSGNTF TGTGCCAGCAGGAACTCTGGAAACACCTTC
. many TRBJ2-2 TRBV20-1 CSAKPPSNTGELFF TGCAGTGCTAAACCGCCTTCGAACACCGGGGAGCTGTTTTTT
TRBD1 many TRBJ2-7 TRBV4-1 CASSQETRSTGGDEQYF TGCGCCAGCAGCCAAGAAACTCGGAGCACAGGGGGCGACGAGCAGTACTTC
. . TRBJ2-3 TRBV7-9 CAEEITTDTQYF TGTGCAGAGGAGATTACCACAGATACGCAGTATTTT
. . TRBJ1-2 TRBV7-9 CASSLDRIYGYTF TGTGCCAGCAGCTTAGATCGGATCTATGGCTACACCTTC
. . TRBJ1-2 TRBV9 CASSVVTGDYGYTF TGTGCCAGCAGCGTAGTGACAGGAGATTATGGCTACACCTTC
TRBD1 . TRBJ2-7 TRBV5-1 CASSLGQGVDEQYF TGCGCCAGCAGTTTGGGACAGGGGGTCGACGAGCAGTACTTC
TRBD2 many TRBJ2-5 TRBV19 CASNRRREETQYF TGTGCCAGTAATCGTCGGCGGGAGGAGACCCAGTACTTC
. few TRBJ2-4 TRBV6-2/TRBV6-3 CASSPRTVFGGNIQYF TGTGCCAGCAGTCCTCGGACAGTTTTCGGGGGAAACATTCAGTACTTC
. . TRBJ2-1 TRBV3-1 CASSRPTGYEQFF TGTGCCAGCAGCCGCCCGACTGGATATGAGCAGTTCTTC
TRBD1 . TRBJ2-7 TRBV19 CASSKKPGQNYEQYF TGTGCCAGTAGTAAGAAGCCGGGACAGAACTACGAGCAGTACTTC
. . TRBJ1-5 TRBV11-1 CASSLGGHYSNQPQHF TGTGCCAGCAGCTTAGGGGGACATTATAGCAATCAGCCCCAGCATTTT
. many TRBJ2-5 TRBV12-3/TRBV12-4 CASSRTETQYF TGTGCCAGCAGTCGGACAGAGACCCAGTACTTC
. . TRBJ2-7 TRBV4-1 CASSQVVGEQYF TGCGCCAGCAGCCAAGTAGTAGGCGAGCAGTACTTC
. . TRBJ2-7 TRBV24-1 CARVGRSSYEQYF TGTGCTAGAGTGGGGAGGAGCTCCTACGAGCAGTACTTC
. . TRBJ2-1 TRBV19 CASSIQGRHEQFF TGTGCCAGTAGTATTCAGGGGAGGCATGAGCAGTTCTTC
. . TRBJ1-1 TRBV12-3/TRBV12-4 CASHAQTITEAFF TGTGCCAGCCACGCCCAAACGATCACTGAAGCTTTCTTT
TRBD2 few TRBJ2-2 TRBV10-3 CAIEGLNTGELFF TGTGCCATCGAGGGACTAAACACCGGGGAGCTGTTTTTT
. . TRBJ1-1 TRBV18 CASSPLDLGTEAFF TGTGCCAGCTCACCATTGGACCTGGGGACTGAAGCTTTCTTT
. . TRBJ2-2 TRBV12-3/TRBV12-4 CASSLSARADLTGELFF TGTGCCAGCAGTTTATCGGCCAGGGCCGACCTCACCGGGGAGCTGTTTTTT
TRBD1 many TRBJ2-7 TRBV5-1 CASSFDPGQGSYEQYF TGCGCCAGCAGCTTCGACCCGGGACAGGGCTCCTACGAGCAGTACTTC
TRBD1 many TRBJ1-1 TRBV24-1 CATSDHPTGAGLGTEAFF TGTGCCACCAGTGACCACCCGACAGGGGCGGGTTTGGGCACTGAAGCTTTCTTT
. many TRBJ2-2 TRBV7-8 CASCELTHTGELFF TGTGCCAGCTGCGAGCTCACACACACCGGGGAGCTGTTTTTT
. few TRBJ2-6 TRBV19 CASHSGANVLTF TGTGCCAGCCACTCTGGGGCCAACGTCCTGACTTTT
TRBD2 . TRBJ2-2 TRBV10-1 CASSDPIARLAGDSTGELFF TGCGCCAGCAGTGACCCCATAGCCCGACTAGCGGGGGATTCCACCGGGGAGCTGTTTTTT
. few TRBJ1-1 TRBV15 CATSRGAGETFF TGTGCCACCAGCAGAGGGGCGGGTGAGACTTTCTTT
. . TRBJ2-2 TRBV24-1 CATSEYFDGELFF TGTGCCACCAGTGAGTACTTCGACGGGGAGCTGTTTTTT
TRBD2 many TRBJ2-7 TRBV28 CASSRTLAGPRGEQYF TGTGCCAGCAGCCGGACTCTAGCGGGCCCAAGGGGAGAGCAGTACTTC
. once TRBJ2-2 TRBV20-1 CSARDVDSYTGELFF TGCAGTGCTAGAGATGTCGACAGTTACACCGGGGAGCTGTTTTTT
. . TRBJ1-1 TRBV7-9 CASSTTLTNTEAFF TGTGCCAGCAGTACCACACTTACTAACACTGAAGCTTTCTTT
. many TRBJ1-5 TRBV6-1 CASSEAWSNQPQHF TGTGCCAGCAGTGAAGCGTGGAGCAATCAGCCCCAGCATTTT
TRBD1 . TRBJ2-7 TRBV20-1 CSARKGDSAYEQYF TGCAGTGCTAGGAAAGGGGACAGCGCCTACGAGCAGTACTTC
TRBD1 . TRBJ2-5 TRBV19 CASSPGTGGWETQYF TGTGCCAGTAGTCCCGGGACAGGGGGCTGGGAGACCCAGTACTTC
. once TRBJ1-1 TRBV29-1 CSVDRGNTEAFF TGCAGCGTTGACAGAGGGAACACTGAGGCTTTCTTT
TRBD1 . TRBJ2-7 TRBV20-1 CSAKGPGGYEQYF TGCAGTGCTAAGGGTCCAGGGGGCTACGAGCAGTACTTC
. . TRBJ2-6 TRBV10-3 CAISGSGANVLTF TGTGCCATCTCGGGGTCTGGGGCCAACGTCCTGACTTTC
. many TRBJ2-2 TRBV6-1 CASSKGLEGGELFF TGTGCCAGCAGTAAGGGACTGGAGGGCGGGGAGCTGTTTTTT
. many TRBJ1-2 TRBV20-1 CSASHREKGLSGYTF TGCAGTGCTAGCCATCGAGAGAAAGGTCTATCTGGCTACACCTTC
TRBD2 . TRBJ2-3 TRBV2 CTSSPELAGAYEQYF TGTACCAGCAGTCCCGAGCTAGCGGGGGCCTACGAGCAGTATTTT
. few TRBJ2-5 TRBV24-1 CATSDWRDGGETQYF TGTGCCACCAGTGATTGGCGGGACGGGGGAGAGACCCAGTACTTC
. once TRBJ1-2 TRBV10-1 CASRGGQVPYGYTF TGCGCCAGCAGGGGGGGGCAGGTACCATATGGCTACACCTTC
TRBD1 . TRBJ1-6 TRBV29-1 CSAQQGAMPPLHF TGCAGCGCCCAACAGGGGGCGATGCCACCCCTCCACTTT
. . TRBJ1-1 TRBV19 CASHGLKAFF TGTGCCAGTCATGGGCTGAAAGCTTTCTTT